This T cell receptor (beta chain) was retrieved from a study of cytomegalovirus exposure and HLA in healthy donors. Losses at the gene ends were 0 bases for V and 5 bases for J; bases not matched to a gene: 6. The CDR3 covers 17 residues. Germline V gene data show CDR1 as SGHTA and CDR2 as FQGNSA. PCR involved 60 Vbeta and 13 Jbeta primers. The protocol was immunoSEQ multiplex PCR, while the TCRdb copy is restricted to in-frame clones and leaves out a portion. Here the sample spans roughly 190,000 clones, about 69% being singletons. The receptor was derived from a man aged 25-40 years in good health and CMV-seropositive. The chain uses TRBV7-2 and TRBJ2-2; 10 bases match TRBD2. The specimen was PBMCs. CDR3 loop: CASSLATSGVETGELFF. For the CDR3, the DNA is TGTGCCAGCAGCTTAGCAACTAGCGGGGTGGAAACCGGGGAGCTGTTTTTT. The whole variable domain, filled in from reference TRBV7-2 and TRBJ2-2, reads GAGVSQSPSNKVTEKGKDVELRCDPISGHTALYWYRQSLGQGLEFLIYFQGNSAPDKSGLPSDRFSAERTGGSVSTLTIQRTQQEDSAVYLCASSLATSGVETGELFFGEGSRLTVL.